This TCR beta chain was documented in a study of blood T cell repertoires in COVID-19. Study-level background: Researchers got acute and convalescent COVID-19 samples from the United States, Italy and Spain. T cells, B-cell-depleted T cells, or PBMCs provided the cDNA or gDNA that served as material.

Per the study methods: Amplified reference gene primers provided the basis for estimating nucleated cell counts. Sequencing used immunoSEQ multiplex PCR; TCRdb keeps in-frame clones, though not all of them. For V, J and clone size, that table is used; D and trimming come from the DNA. The sample includes about 120,000 clones, roughly four fifths seen only once; the top ten take 7.9%. Germline V gene sequence: CDR1 MNHEY, CDR2 SMNVEV (reference sequence). This CDR3 is 13 amino acids long. Trimming took off 2 bases at V and 4 bases at J, with 8 bases between the two ends. The receptor was derived from a human donor in a cohort sampled during active COVID-19. The chain has TRBV27 and TRBJ1-1; D gene unclear. Specimen: peripheral blood. The CDR3 spells CASSLGEGTEAFF. The CDR3 DNA is TGTGCCAGCAGTTTAGGAGAGGGCACTGAAGCTTTCTTT.